This entry features one TCR beta chain sequence. The ends were cut back, 3 bases at V and 2 bases at J, with 7 bases in the middle. The germline V gene encodes CDR1 SGHTA and CDR2 FQGNSA. The CDR3 is made up of 13 amino acids. Original processing notes: Amplification of reference gene primers provided the estimated nucleated cell counts. Clones were read by immunoSEQ multiplex PCR, and TCRdb kept only the in-frame ones, dropping some. The V and J calls and clone size were taken over from that table, and D and trimming were inferred from the DNA. Of 50,000 or so clones in the sample, just over 85% were seen once. This specimen comes from a study of blood T cell repertoires in COVID-19. Background on the study: Donors in the United States, Italy and Spain gave samples during acute or convalescent COVID-19. Sample material is recorded as cDNA or gDNA derived from T cells, B-cell-depleted T cells, or PBMCs.

The chain combines TRBV7-2 with TRBJ1-1, with D hard to call. The receptor's source is a man between 65 and 85 years old with acute or convalescent COVID-19. The source material was peripheral blood. Here the CDR3 reads CASSFSYNTEAFF. In nucleotides, the CDR3 is TGTGCCAGCAGCTTCTCGTATAACACTGAAGCTTTCTTT. The full variable domain, completed using reference TRBV7-2 and TRBJ1-1, is GAGVSQSPSNKVTEKGKDVELRCDPISGHTALYWYRQSLGQGLEFLIYFQGNSAPDKSGLPSDRFSAERTGGSVSTLTIQRTQQEDSAVYLCASSFSYNTEAFFGQGTRLTVV.